The 6 T cell receptor beta chains below all came from one sample that was sequenced in a study of T cells in Graves' hyperthyroidism and ophthalmopathy. TCR beta CDR3 regions were amplified from RNA transcripts. HTBI primers were the set used in a first-round RT-PCR of the TCR CDR3. TCRdb re-called the multiplex PCR reads with MiXCR, one entry per CDR3 protein. The table has fewer than 500,000 distinct CDR3 sequences, around 13% seen once; the top ten hold about 18%. The sample comprised blood. The receptors stem from a woman aged 25 to 39 with Graves' ophthalmopathy.

In its sample, this clonotype was seen many times. The genes are TRBV11-3 and TRBJ2-1; TRBD2 matches at 10 bases. This CDR3 has 16 residues. Germline assignment: CDR1 SGHNT and CDR2 YENEEA. V lost 3 bases and J lost 4; bases outside the gene matches: 6. The CDR3 loop is CASSLEQRGGYNEQFF. In nucleotides, the CDR3 is TGTGCCAGCAGCTTGGAACAGCGGGGGGGATACAATGAGCAGTTCTTC.

The table lists this clonotype with a count of one. The chain links TRBV7-6 to TRBJ2-7, with 13 bases that match TRBD2. The V segment lost 5 bases and the J segment 5 bases; nucleotides outside the gene matches: 6. CDR1 is SGHVS and CDR2 is FNYEAQ in the germline V gene. The CDR3 spans 15 residues. The CDR3 spells CASSPTSGGSDEQYF. DNA for the CDR3: TGTGCCAGCAGCCCGACTAGCGGGGGGTCGGACGAGCAGTACTTC.

The chain links TRBV6-1 to TRBJ1-6; D perhaps matches TRBD1 (5 bases). Germline loops: CDR1 MNHNS, CDR2 SASEGT. Between the trimmed V and J ends, which lost 6 bases and 9 bases, there was a span of 15 bases. The CDR3 runs to 14 residues. The CDR3 sequence: CASRGGVESSPLHF. The CDR3, as DNA: TGTGCCAGCAGGGGAGGGGTAGAGAGTTCACCCCTCCACTTT.

This clonotype was picked up a small number of times. This chain links TRBV6-1 with TRBJ2-3; a weak D match, TRBD2 (6 bases). CDR1 is MNHNS and CDR2 is SASEGT in the germline V gene. This CDR3 comprises 12 residues. The V gene lost 8 bases and the J gene lost 8 bases, with 14 bases spanning the gap. The CDR3: CASPKQEGTQYF. CDR3 in DNA: TGTGCCAGCCCAAAGCAGGAGGGTACGCAGTATTTT.

The rearrangement links TRBV7-6 to TRBJ1-3; D ambiguous. V was pared by 2 bases and J by 0 bases, with 11 bases between. In germline, CDR1 is SGHVS, CDR2 FNYEAQ. CDR3 length: 16 amino acids. This chain's CDR3 is CASSLFSRFSGNTIYF. CDR3 coding DNA: TGTGCCAGCAGCTTATTTAGCCGATTCTCTGGAAACACCATATATTTT.

This clonotype came up many times. V usage is TRBV20-1 and J usage is TRBJ2-1; no firm D call. With 3 bases removed from V and 2 bases from J, the gap between germline ends came to 11 bases. The CDR3 sequence is 14 residues long. Germline CDR1 reads DFQATT; CDR2 reads SNEGSKA (reference sequence). The CDR3 DNA follows: TGCAGTGCTAGCGTCCAGGTAGCCTACAATGAGCAGTTCTTC. Translating gives CSASVQVAYNEQFF.